This T cell receptor beta chain came from a study of T cell changes during pregnancy in multiple sclerosis. TCRdb keeps only in-frame clones here, not all; method: immunoSEQ multiplex PCR. The table has some 69,000 clones, 85% to 95% seen once. The CDR3 runs to 14 residues. The germline V gene encodes CDR1 SGHNT and CDR2 YYREEE (reference sequence). V lost 2 bases and J lost 6; bases outside the gene matches: 5. The sample here was peripheral blood, taken in the second trimester of pregnancy. The V and J genes are TRBV5-4 and TRBJ2-7; 10 nucleotides match TRBD1. This clonotype was sampled from a female donor in good health, enrolled as a control in a pregnancy study. The CDR3 sequence: CASSFSGTGAEQYF. As DNA, the CDR3 is TGTGCCAGCAGCTTTTCCGGGACAGGGGCCGAGCAGTACTTC.